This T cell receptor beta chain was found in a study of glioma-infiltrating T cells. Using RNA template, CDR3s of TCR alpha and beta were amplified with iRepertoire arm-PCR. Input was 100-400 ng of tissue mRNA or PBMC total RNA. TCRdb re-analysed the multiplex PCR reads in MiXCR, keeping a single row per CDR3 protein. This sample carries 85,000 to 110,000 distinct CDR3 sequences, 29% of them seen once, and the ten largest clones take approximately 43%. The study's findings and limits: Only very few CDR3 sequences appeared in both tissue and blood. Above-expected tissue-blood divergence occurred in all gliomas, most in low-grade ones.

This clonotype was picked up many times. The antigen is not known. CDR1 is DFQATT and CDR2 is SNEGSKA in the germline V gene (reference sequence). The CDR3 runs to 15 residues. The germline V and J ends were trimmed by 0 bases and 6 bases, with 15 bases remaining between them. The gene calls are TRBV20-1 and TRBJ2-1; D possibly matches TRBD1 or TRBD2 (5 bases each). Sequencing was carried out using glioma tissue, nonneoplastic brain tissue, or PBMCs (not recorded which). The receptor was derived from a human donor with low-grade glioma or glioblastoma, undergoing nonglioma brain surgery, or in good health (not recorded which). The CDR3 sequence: CSAREPGPGINEQFF. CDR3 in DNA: TGCAGTGCTAGAGAACCGGGACCAGGCATCAATGAGCAGTTCTTC.